This T cell receptor (beta chain) was captured in a study of Ad26.COV2.S vaccination and SARS-CoV-2 variants (dated by TCRdb to the early 2020s). The study in broad terms: Donors in the vaccine arm were drawn from COV1001, a phase I-IIa trial of Ad26.COV2.S in healthy adults that was multicentre, randomized, double-blind and placebo-controlled. Ad26.COV2.S was administered intramuscularly at 5 x 10^10 or 1 x 10^11 viral particles, either as a single shot or as two shots given 56 days apart. TCRbeta repertoire sequencing was used to assess the specificity and breadth of SARS-CoV-2-reactive T cell receptors after Ad26.COV2.S vaccination. The TCR-sequenced set comprised about 32 samples: some 19 Ad26.COV2.S vaccine recipients, 5 placebo recipients and 8 SARS-CoV-2 convalescent individuals. Participants in the trial were split at random into five groups of five each, receiving low-dose or high-dose Ad26.COV2.S once or twice, or else placebo on both occasions. Throughout the experiments and outcome assessment, investigators stayed blinded to trial group allocation. The full study reports these points: The study lacked the statistical power to compare responses across vaccine doses or regimens. After vaccination, substantial breadth of spike-specific CD8+ and CD4+ T cell responses was reported. Non-spike TCR breadth was comparable between vaccine and placebo recipients, consistent with the vaccine containing only spike. The authors noted that total T cell responses may have been underestimated by the TCR breadth and depth analyses. Ad26.COV2.S recipients had higher spike-specific TCR breadth than placebo recipients (P = 0.0014).

The immunoSEQ Assay was used to sequence TCRbeta CDR3 regions. After extraction, genomic DNA underwent amplification by bias-controlled multiplex PCR, followed by high-throughput sequencing. Regarding the original processing steps: To quantify the absolute abundance of every unique TCRbeta CDR3 region, sequences were collapsed and filtered. T cell fraction was estimated by normalizing TCRbeta template counts to usable DNA, with usable DNA measured through amplification of reference genes found in all nucleated cells. Repertoire TCRs were annotated as SARS-CoV-2-specific by exact matching of V gene, CDR3 amino acid sequence and J gene to a known reactive TCR set. MIRA supplied the reference SARS-CoV-2 TCR set, which was filtered for enrichment in COVID-19-positive ImmuneCODE repertoires so that public or cross-reactive TCRs were removed. Drawing on the MIRA antigens, annotated TCRs were analysed further at the level of specific ORF or position within ORF. Breadth was defined as annotated unique rearrangements over total unique productive rearrangements; depth was the summed frequency of those rearrangements. Two-sided Wilcoxon rank-sum tests were applied when comparing TCR breadth between groups. TCRdb retrieved this table from immuneACCESS and kept in-frame rearrangements only. Not all clones are present; in checked studies, unresolved V genes account for under half, and no reason is known for the remainder. The V and J calls and clone size were taken over from that table, and D and trimming were inferred from the DNA. Within this sample are about 680,000 clones, with 89% of them counted one time only. The top ten hold 1.5% of the sample.

The V end loses 8 bases and the J end loses 2 bases, and a stretch of 10 bases separates them. The CDR3 measures 14 amino acids from cysteine to phenylalanine. The DNA shown is the 42-base CDR3, in frame from base 1. For CDR1 and CDR2, the germline V gene lists SNHLY and FYNNEI. Explained via the paper, the treatment or condition label denotes: around 19 received Ad26.COV2.S at low or high dose, single or two shots; several received placebo; per-sample allocation not given. For vaccine and placebo recipients, repertoires were sequenced using samples collected on day 63 after the first injection. Between 29 July and 7 August 2020, Cohort 1b enrolled some 25 adults aged 18-55 years at one site in Boston, USA. Ad26.COV2.S consisted of a replication-incompetent adenovirus type 26 vector by which a prefusion-stabilized SARS-CoV-2 spike protein from the original Wuhan strain was expressed. In regard to this clone: Its binding antigen is unknown. Base qualities are missing; no much larger clone stands one base away.

This TCR was recovered from a person between 18 and 65 years old who received the Ad26.COV2.S COVID-19 vaccine or a placebo. This sequence uses TRBV2 and TRBJ2-6; 6 matching bases give a weak D call of TRBD1. The source was peripheral blood, collected in a trial of Ad26.COV2.S vaccine versus placebo. The nucleotide sequence reads as follows: TGTGCCAGCTACAGGGTAACTGGGGCCAACGTCCTGACTTTC. This translates into CASYRVTGANVLTF.